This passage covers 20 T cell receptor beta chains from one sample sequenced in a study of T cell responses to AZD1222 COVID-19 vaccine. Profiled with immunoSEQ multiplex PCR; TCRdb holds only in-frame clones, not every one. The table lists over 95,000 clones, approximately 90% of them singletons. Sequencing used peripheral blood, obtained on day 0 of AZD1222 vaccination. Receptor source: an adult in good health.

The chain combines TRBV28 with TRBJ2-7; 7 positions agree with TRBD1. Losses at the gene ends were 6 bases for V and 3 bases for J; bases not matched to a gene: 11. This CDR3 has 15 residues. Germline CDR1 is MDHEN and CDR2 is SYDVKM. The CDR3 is CASRPTGQKIYEQYF. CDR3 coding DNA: TGTGCCAGCAGACCGACGGGACAGAAGATCTACGAGCAGTACTTC.

In DNA form, the CDR3 reads TGTGCCAGCAGTGCTTGGACAGGTCTTGAAGCTTTCTTT. Translating gives CASSAWTGLEAFF. The rearrangement joins TRBV27 to TRBJ1-1, with 7 nucleotides matching TRBD1. Germline trimming cut 5 bases from V and 7 bases from J; bases unmatched to any gene: 7. CDR3 length: 13 amino acids. Germline-derived CDR1 and CDR2 are MNHEY and SMNVEV (reference sequence).

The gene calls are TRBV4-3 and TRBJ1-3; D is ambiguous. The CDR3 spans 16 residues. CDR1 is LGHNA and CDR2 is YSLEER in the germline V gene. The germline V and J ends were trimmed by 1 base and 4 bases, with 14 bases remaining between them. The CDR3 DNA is TGCGCCAGCAGCCAAGGTTACGAGGGCCTAGGAAACACCATATATTTT. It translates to CASSQGYEGLGNTIYF.

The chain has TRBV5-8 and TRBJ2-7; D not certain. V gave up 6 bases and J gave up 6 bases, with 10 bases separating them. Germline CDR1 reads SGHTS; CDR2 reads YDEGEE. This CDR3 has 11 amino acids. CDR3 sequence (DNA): TGTGCCAGCATCCCCTTCAGCGAGCAGTACTTC. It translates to CASIPFSEQYF.

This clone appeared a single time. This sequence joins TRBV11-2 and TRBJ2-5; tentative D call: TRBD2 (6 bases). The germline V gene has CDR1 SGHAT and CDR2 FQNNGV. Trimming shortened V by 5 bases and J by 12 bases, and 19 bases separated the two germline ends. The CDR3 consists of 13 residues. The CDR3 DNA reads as TGTGCCAGCAGCGCTAAAGCCGGGACTTCGGAGTACTTC. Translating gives CASSAKAGTSEYF.

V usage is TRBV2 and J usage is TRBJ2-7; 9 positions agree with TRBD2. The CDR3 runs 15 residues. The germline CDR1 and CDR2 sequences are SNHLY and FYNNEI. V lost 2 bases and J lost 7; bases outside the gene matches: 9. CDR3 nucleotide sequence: TGTGCCAGCAGTGAAATGGTTAGCGGGGGTTTTGAGCAGTACTTC. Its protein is CASSEMVSGGFEQYF.

The CDR3: CASSQEWKGNQPQHF. CDR3 nucleotide sequence: TGCGCCAGCAGCCAAGAGTGGAAGGGGAATCAGCCCCAGCATTTT. The V call is TRBV4-3, the J call TRBJ1-5, with a tentative D call TRBD1 (5 bases). V lost 0 bases and J 4 bases, leaving 10 bases between the germline ends. This CDR3 is 15 amino acids long. Germline CDR1 and CDR2: LGHNA and YSLEER.

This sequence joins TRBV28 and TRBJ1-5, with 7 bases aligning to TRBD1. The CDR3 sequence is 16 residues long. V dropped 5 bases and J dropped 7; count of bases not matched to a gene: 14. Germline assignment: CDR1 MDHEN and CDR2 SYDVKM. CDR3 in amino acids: CASSPVLATGSQPQHF. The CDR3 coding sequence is TGTGCCAGCAGTCCCGTATTAGCGACAGGGTCCCAGCCCCAGCATTTT.

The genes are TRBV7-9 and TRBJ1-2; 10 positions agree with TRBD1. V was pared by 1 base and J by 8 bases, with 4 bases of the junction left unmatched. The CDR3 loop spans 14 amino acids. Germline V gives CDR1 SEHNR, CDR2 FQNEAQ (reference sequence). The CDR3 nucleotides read TGTGCCAGCAGCTTAGGGACAGGGGGTAGGGGCTACACCTTC. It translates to CASSLGTGGRGYTF.

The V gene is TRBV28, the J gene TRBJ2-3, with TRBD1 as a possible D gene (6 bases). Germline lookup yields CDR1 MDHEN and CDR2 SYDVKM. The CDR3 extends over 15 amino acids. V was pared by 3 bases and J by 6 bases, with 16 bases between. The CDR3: CASSLRTTGLDTQYF. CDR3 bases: TGTGCCAGCAGTTTGAGGACGACAGGTCTGGATACGCAGTATTTT.

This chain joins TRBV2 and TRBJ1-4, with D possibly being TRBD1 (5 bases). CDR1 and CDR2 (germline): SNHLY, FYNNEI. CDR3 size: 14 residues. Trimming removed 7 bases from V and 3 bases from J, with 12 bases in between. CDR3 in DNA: TGTGCCAGCACCCGGGAGGGGTCTAATGAAAAACTGTTTTTT. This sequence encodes CASTREGSNEKLFF.

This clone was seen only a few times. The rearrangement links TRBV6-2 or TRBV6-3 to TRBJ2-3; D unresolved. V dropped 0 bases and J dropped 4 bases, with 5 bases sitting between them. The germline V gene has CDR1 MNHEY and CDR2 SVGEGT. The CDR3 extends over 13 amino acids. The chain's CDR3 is CASSYSEPDTQYF. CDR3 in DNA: TGTGCCAGCAGTTACTCAGAACCAGATACGCAGTATTTT.

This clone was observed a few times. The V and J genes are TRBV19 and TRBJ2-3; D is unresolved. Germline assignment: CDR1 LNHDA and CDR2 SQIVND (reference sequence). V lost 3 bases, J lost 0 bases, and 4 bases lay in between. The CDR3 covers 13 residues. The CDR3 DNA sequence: TGTGCCAGTAGTATCGGCAGCACAGATACGCAGTATTTT. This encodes CASSIGSTDTQYF.

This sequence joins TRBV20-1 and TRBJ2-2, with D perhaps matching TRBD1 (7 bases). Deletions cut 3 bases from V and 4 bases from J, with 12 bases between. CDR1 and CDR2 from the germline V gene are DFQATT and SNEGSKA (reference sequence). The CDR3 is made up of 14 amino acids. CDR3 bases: TGCAGTGCTAGTATGCAGGGGGGCACCGGGGAGCTGTTTTTT. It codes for CSASMQGGTGELFF.

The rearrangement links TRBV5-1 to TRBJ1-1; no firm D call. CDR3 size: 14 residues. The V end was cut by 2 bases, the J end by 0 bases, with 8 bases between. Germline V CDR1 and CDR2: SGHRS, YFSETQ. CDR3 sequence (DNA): TGCGCCAGCAGCTTTTTACAGATGAACACTGAAGCTTTCTTT. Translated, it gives CASSFLQMNTEAFF.

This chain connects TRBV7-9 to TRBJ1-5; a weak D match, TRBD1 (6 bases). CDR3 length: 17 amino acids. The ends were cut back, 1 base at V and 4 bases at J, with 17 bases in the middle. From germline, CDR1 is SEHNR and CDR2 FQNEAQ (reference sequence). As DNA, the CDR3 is TGTGCCAGCAGCTTAGGCTCAGGGGCTCGGGGTAATCAGCCCCAGCATTTT. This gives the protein CASSLGSGARGNQPQHF.

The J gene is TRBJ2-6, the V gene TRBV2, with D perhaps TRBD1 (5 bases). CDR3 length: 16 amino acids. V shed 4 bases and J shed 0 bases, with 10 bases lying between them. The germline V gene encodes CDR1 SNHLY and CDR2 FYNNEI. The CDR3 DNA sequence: TGTGCCAGCAGTGTTCAAGGGGCCTCTGGGGCCAACGTCCTGACTTTC. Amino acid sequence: CASSVQGASGANVLTF.

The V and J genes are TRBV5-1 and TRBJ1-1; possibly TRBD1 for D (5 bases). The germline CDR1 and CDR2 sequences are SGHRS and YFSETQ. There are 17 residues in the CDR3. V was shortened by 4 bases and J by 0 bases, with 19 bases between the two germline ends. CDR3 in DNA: TGCGCCAGCAGCCCCCTCGCCAGGGTGGGATTGAACACTGAAGCTTTCTTT. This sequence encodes CASSPLARVGLNTEAFF.

CDR3 loop: CATSRSQPSGETQYF. The CDR3 coding sequence is TGTGCCACCAGCAGATCACAACCCTCAGGGGAGACCCAGTACTTC. The J gene is TRBJ2-5, the V gene TRBV15; possible D gene TRBD1, 5 bases. V was clipped by 2 bases and J by 5 bases, with 15 bases between them. Germline CDR1 reads LNHNV; CDR2 reads YYDKDF (reference sequence). This CDR3 is built from 15 residues.

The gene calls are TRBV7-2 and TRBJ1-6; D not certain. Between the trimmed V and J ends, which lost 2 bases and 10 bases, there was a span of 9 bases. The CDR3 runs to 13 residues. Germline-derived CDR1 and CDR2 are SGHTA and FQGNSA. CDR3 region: CASSLKPNSPLHF. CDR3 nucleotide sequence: TGTGCCAGCAGCTTAAAGCCAAACTCACCCCTCCACTTT.